This T cell receptor beta chain was observed in a study of cytomegalovirus exposure and HLA in healthy donors. Study information: Researchers previously reported finding roughly 120 million unique TCR beta sequences from about 170 million T cells. Overall study results and limits: Cytomegalovirus-associated status was assigned to fewer than 200 TCR beta chains. About 90% or about 30% of the time was how often most TCR beta V segments were productive, according to an earlier analysis. Researchers reported in a later analysis that a missense DCLRE1C variant was tied to TCR beta V- and J-gene trimming.

In the PCR, 60 Vbeta and 13 Jbeta primers were used. Generated by immunoSEQ multiplex PCR, the TCRdb table keeps only in-frame clones and is missing some. The sample carries more than 100,000 clones, roughly four fifths recorded once. Details on this clone: The antigen is undetermined.

Germline CDR1 is MNHNS and CDR2 is SASEGT. V was pared by 0 bases and J by 3 bases, with 14 bases between. The CDR3 is 16 amino acids. This chain connects TRBV6-1 to TRBJ1-1, with unresolved D. The receptor comes from a woman in her twenties or thirties in good health and CMV-seropositive. Sequenced material: PBMCs. The CDR3 coding sequence is TGTGCCAGCAGTGAAGCGCTGGTGGGCCTCGACACTGAAGCTTTCTTT. This gives the protein CASSEALVGLDTEAFF.